A single sample is the source of the 23 T cell receptor beta chains below, sequenced in a study of Ad26.COV2.S vaccination and SARS-CoV-2 variants. Noted treatment: roughly 20 received Ad26.COV2.S at low or high dose, single or two shots; roughly 5 received placebo; per-sample allocation not given. Day 63 after the first vaccine or placebo injection was the time point for sampling. Some clones are missing from TCRdb's copy, which holds only in-frame ones; the method was immunoSEQ multiplex PCR. The repertoire includes hundreds of thousands of clones, around four fifths of them detected once, and around 7% sits in the top ten. The input for sequencing was peripheral blood, taken in a trial of Ad26.COV2.S vaccine versus placebo. The receptors shown here come from a person aged 18-60 years who received the Ad26.COV2.S COVID-19 vaccine or a placebo.

V gene TRBV5-1 combines with J gene TRBJ1-4; D is ambiguous. Trimming took off 4 bases at V and 2 bases at J, with 12 bases between the two ends. In germline, CDR1 is SGHRS, CDR2 YFSETQ. This CDR3 comprises 15 residues. Here the CDR3 reads CASSPSGRTNEKLFF. The CDR3 DNA reads TGCGCCAGCAGCCCGAGCGGGCGGACTAATGAAAAACTGTTTTTT.

This clone was recorded once. V is TRBV7-9 and J is TRBJ1-1; D is unclear. Germline CDR1 SEHNR, CDR2 FQNEAQ (reference sequence). V lost 0 bases and J lost 2, with 4 bases in between. The CDR3 runs 13 residues. CDR3 residues: CASSLAANTEAFF. CDR3 in DNA: TGTGCCAGCAGCTTAGCAGCAAACACTGAAGCTTTCTTT.

This chain links TRBV29-1 with TRBJ2-2, with D hard to call. The CDR3 consists of 12 residues. Trimming removed 1 base at V and 5 bases at J, with 5 bases between. Germline lookup yields CDR1 SQVTM and CDR2 ANQGSEA. This CDR3 is CSVEVGTGELFF. CDR3 coding DNA: TGCAGCGTTGAAGTCGGGACCGGGGAGCTGTTTTTT.

The genes are TRBV18 and TRBJ1-4; D is perhaps TRBD1 (6 bases). This CDR3 comprises 15 residues. Germline-derived CDR1 and CDR2 are KGHSH and LQKENI. V dropped 3 bases and J dropped 5 bases, with 13 bases sitting between them. CDR3 nucleotides: TGTGCCAGCTCACCTTCGGGGGGCGCGAATGAAAAACTGTTTTTT. This translates into CASSPSGGANEKLFF.

V and J are TRBV5-6 and TRBJ1-4; D gene unclear. Germline lookup yields CDR1 SGHDT and CDR2 YYEEEE. V shed 2 bases and J shed 3 bases, with 20 bases lying between them. The CDR3 sequence is 18 residues long. The CDR3 loop reads CASSFFKVRTPANEKLFF. CDR3 DNA sequence: TGTGCCAGCAGCTTCTTCAAGGTTCGGACTCCAGCTAATGAAAAACTGTTTTTT.

The V gene is TRBV9, the J gene TRBJ1-2, with D possibly matching TRBD1 (5 bases). The CDR3 extends over 12 amino acids. V dropped 4 bases and J dropped 5 bases, with 9 bases sitting between them. Per the germline V gene, CDR1 is SGDLS and CDR2 is YYNGEE. In DNA form, the CDR3 reads TGTGCCAGCAGCTTCGGGGGGTATGGCTACACCTTC. It yields the protein CASSFGGYGYTF.

This clone has ten or more counts. The rearrangement links TRBV24-1 to TRBJ2-2; D perhaps matches TRBD1 (6 bases). Trimming removed 2 bases from V and 6 bases from J, with 15 bases in between. CDR1 and CDR2 from the germline V gene are KGHDR and SFDVKD. The CDR3 is made up of 16 amino acids. This CDR3 is CATSDSRAAGAGELFF. The CDR3 bases are TGTGCCACCAGTGATTCCAGGGCCGCAGGGGCCGGGGAGCTGTTTTTT.

The gene calls are TRBV27 and TRBJ1-2; tentative D call: TRBD1 (6 bases). Per the germline V gene, CDR1 is MNHEY and CDR2 is SMNVEV (reference sequence). The CDR3 spans 15 residues. The V and J ends lost 6 bases and 2 bases respectively, with 16 bases between them. Here the CDR3 DNA reads TGTGCCAGCAGGGCAGGGGTTACCGTCAACTATGGCTACACCTTC. It yields the protein CASRAGVTVNYGYTF.

This chain connects TRBV9 to TRBJ1-2, with 10 bases aligning to TRBD1. The CDR3 is 17 amino acids. Germline-derived CDR1 and CDR2 are SGDLS and YYNGEE. J lost 6 bases, V lost 5 bases, and 16 bases had no gene match. The CDR3 region has the DNA TGTGCCAGCAGTCTATCGACAGGGGGCGCTTCCGGAGATGGCTACACCTTC. Translation: CASSLSTGGASGDGYTF.

The V gene is TRBV4-1, the J gene TRBJ2-1, with D possibly being TRBD2 (6 bases). CDR3 length equals 12 residues. Germline V gene lookup returns CDR1 MGHRA and CDR2 YSYEKL. Trimming removed 11 bases at V and 9 bases at J, with 17 bases between. The CDR3: CAVGGGRIEQFF. DNA for the CDR3: TGCGCCGTGGGAGGAGGGAGAATTGAGCAGTTCTTC.

The CDR3 spells CASAFSGTGGYEQYF. The CDR3, as DNA: TGTGCCAGCGCTTTCTCCGGGACAGGGGGCTACGAGCAGTACTTC. V usage is TRBV2 and J usage is TRBJ2-7; 11 bases match TRBD1. In germline, CDR1 is SNHLY, CDR2 FYNNEI. The CDR3 has 15 amino acids. V lost 8 bases, J lost 3 bases, and 9 bases stayed unmatched.

This clone was detected only a few times. This sample also contains other DNA sequences that code for the same CDR3. The genes are TRBV5-1 and TRBJ1-1; D remains unclear. The ends were cut back, 1 base at V and 4 bases at J, with 14 bases in the middle. This CDR3 has 15 amino acids. Germline values: CDR1 SGHRS, CDR2 YFSETQ. In nucleotides, the CDR3 is TGCGCCAGCAGCTTGAACGGCGGTTCTGGCACTGAAGCTTTCTTT. Translation gives CASSLNGGSGTEAFF.

The chain joins TRBV12-3 or TRBV12-4 to TRBJ2-3, with D unresolved. V was pared by 3 bases and J by 2 bases, with 3 bases between. This CDR3 has 12 residues. The CDR3 here is CASSFHTDTQYF. Here the CDR3 DNA reads TGTGCCAGCAGTTTTCACACAGATACGCAGTATTTT.

In its sample, this clone was seen once. The CDR3 is CASSLTGTVNTEAFF. CDR3 DNA: TGTGCCAGCAGCTTGACCGGGACGGTGAACACTGAAGCTTTCTTT. V and J are TRBV9 and TRBJ1-1; TRBD1 is a possible D gene (5 bases). CDR1 is SGDLS and CDR2 is YYNGEE in the germline V gene. Trimming removed 4 bases at V and 0 bases at J, with 13 bases between. The CDR3 runs to 15 residues.

There are a few counts of this clone. The rearrangement uses TRBV4-1 and TRBJ1-4, with 7 bases fitting TRBD1. In germline, CDR1 is MGHRA, CDR2 YSYEKL. J was trimmed by 8 bases and V by 2 bases; bases with no gene match: 5. The CDR3 contains 14 residues. CDR3 in amino acids: CASSQRADREKLFF. CDR3 DNA: TGCGCCAGCAGCCAAAGAGCGGACAGGGAAAAACTGTTTTTT.

This chain joins TRBV18 and TRBJ1-1; D uncertain. The CDR3 length is 13 residues. V lost 6 bases, J lost 0 bases, and 8 bases lay in between. Per germline, CDR1 KGHSH and CDR2 LQKENI. The CDR3 nucleotides are TGTGCCAGCTCCACAGACATGAACACTGAAGCTTTCTTT. It translates to CASSTDMNTEAFF.

The genes are TRBV29-1 and TRBJ2-2; 7 bases match TRBD1. There are 14 residues in the CDR3. The germline gives CDR1 SQVTM, CDR2 ANQGSEA. Trimming took 4 bases from V and 2 from J; bases not matched to a gene: 4. CDR3 coding DNA: TGCAGCGTTGCCCGGGACAGCAACACCGGGGAGCTGTTTTTT. It specifies CSVARDSNTGELFF.

The rearrangement links TRBV28 to TRBJ2-3; 13 nucleotides agree with TRBD2. Germline V gives CDR1 MDHEN, CDR2 SYDVKM. The CDR3 consists of 16 residues. The junction had 5 bases not matched to a gene; V was cut back by 6 bases and J by 2 bases. The DNA for the CDR3 is TGTGCCAGCAGCCTCACTAGCGGGAGGGACACAGATACGCAGTATTTT. It is translated as CASSLTSGRDTDTQYF.

This chain links TRBV29-1 with TRBJ2-3; D remains unclear. V shed 2 bases and J shed 7 bases, with 13 bases lying between them. The CDR3 contains 13 residues. Germline-derived CDR1 and CDR2 are SQVTM and ANQGSEA. CDR3: CSVEKPAINTQYF. The CDR3, as DNA: TGCAGCGTTGAAAAGCCTGCAATAAATACGCAGTATTTT.

The gene calls are TRBV12-5 and TRBJ2-3; 8 nucleotides agree with TRBD2. With 0 bases clipped from V and 6 bases from J, the junction kept 23 bases outside the gene matches. The CDR3 totals 21 residues. Germline V gene data show CDR1 as LGHNT and CDR2 as FRNRAP. CDR3 sequence: CASGLVSRGGLNFEDLDTQYF. CDR3 sequence (DNA): TGTGCTAGTGGTTTGGTATCCCGCGGGGGGCTAAACTTCGAAGATCTCGATACGCAGTATTTT. The variable domain in full, with the rest retrieved from reference TRBV12-5 and TRBJ2-3, is DARVTQTPRHKVTEMGQEVTMRCQPILGHNTVFWYRQTMMQGLELLAYFRNRAPLDDSGMPKDRFSAEMPDATLATLKIQPSEPRDSAVYFCASGLVSRGGLNFEDLDTQYFGPGTRLTVL.

The chain employs TRBV12-3 or TRBV12-4 and TRBJ2-7, with 7 bases aligning to TRBD2. Trimming took 4 bases from V and 3 from J; bases not matched to a gene: 3. There are 13 residues in the CDR3. CDR3 nucleotides: TGTGCCAGCAGTTCGGGGGGAGTCTACGAGCAGTACTTC. This gives the protein CASSSGGVYEQYF.

This rearrangement joins TRBV19 to TRBJ1-4, with TRBD1 as a possible D gene (6 bases). V gave up 2 bases and J gave up 7 bases, with 17 bases separating them. The CDR3 length is 16 residues. Germline values: CDR1 LNHDA, CDR2 SQIVND (reference sequence). CDR3 sequence: CASSIRPGRGVEKLFF. CDR3 nucleotides: TGTGCCAGTAGTATACGTCCGGGCAGGGGTGTTGAAAAACTGTTTTTT.

The J gene is TRBJ1-2, the V gene TRBV19, with TRBD1 matching over 9 bases. CDR1 is LNHDA and CDR2 is SQIVND in the germline V gene (reference sequence). This CDR3 region has 14 residues. V was clipped by 5 bases and J by 4 bases; unmatched bases: 5. This CDR3 reads CASSPGTGTYGYTF. The CDR3 coding sequence is TGTGCCAGTAGTCCCGGGACAGGGACCTATGGCTACACCTTC. Supplemented by reference TRBV19 and TRBJ1-2, the full variable domain reads DGGITQSPKYLFRKEGQNVTLSCEQNLNHDAMYWYRQDPGQGLRLIYYSQIVNDFQKGDIAEGYSVSREKKESFPLTVTSAQKNPTAFYLCASSPGTGTYGYTFGSGTRLTVV.